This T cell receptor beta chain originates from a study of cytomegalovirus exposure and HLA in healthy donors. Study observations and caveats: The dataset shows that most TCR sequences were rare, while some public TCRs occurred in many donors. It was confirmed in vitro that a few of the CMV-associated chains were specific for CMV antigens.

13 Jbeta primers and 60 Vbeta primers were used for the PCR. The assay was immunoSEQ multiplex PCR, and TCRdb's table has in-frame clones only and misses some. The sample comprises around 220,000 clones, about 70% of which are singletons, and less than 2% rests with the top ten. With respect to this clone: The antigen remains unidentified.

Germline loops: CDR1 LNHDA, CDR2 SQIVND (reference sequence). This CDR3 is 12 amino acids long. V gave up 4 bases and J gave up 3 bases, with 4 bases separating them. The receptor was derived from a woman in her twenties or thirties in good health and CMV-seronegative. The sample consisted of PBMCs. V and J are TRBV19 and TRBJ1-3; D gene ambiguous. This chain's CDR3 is CASSTVGNTIYF. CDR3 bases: TGTGCCAGTAGTACGGTTGGAAACACCATATATTTT.